The 14 T cell receptor beta chains given below trace back to one sample, sequenced in a study of T cell repertoires in cytomegalovirus infection. TCRdb ran MiXCR on the reads and lists one entry per CDR3 protein. The repertoire holds roughly 640,000 distinct CDR3 sequences, with roughly a quarter as singletons. The specimen sequenced was CD8+ T cells from PBMCs. The receptors were gathered from a human donor in good health (CMV status not recorded). Some clones in this sample may be carry-over from other donors' samples.

This clonotype was observed at least ten times. The chain uses TRBV28 and TRBJ2-5; weak D call: TRBD2 (6 bases). The germline V and J ends were trimmed by 4 bases and 5 bases, with 14 bases remaining between them. The CDR3 sequence is 14 residues long. The V gene's germline CDR1 is MDHEN and CDR2 SYDVKM. The CDR3 sequence: CASSYIADRETQYF. The CDR3 bases are TGTGCCAGCAGTTATATAGCGGACCGGGAGACCCAGTACTTC.

The rearrangement joins TRBV4-1 to TRBJ1-1, with D uncertain. CDR3 length: 12 residues. Per the germline V gene, CDR1 is MGHRA and CDR2 is YSYEKL. Trimming left V 8 bases short and J 6 bases short, with 13 bases between. CDR3 sequence: CASRGGGPEAFF. The CDR3 nucleotides are TGCGCCAGCCGGGGAGGAGGGCCTGAAGCTTTCTTT.

The genes are TRBV2 and TRBJ1-5; D unresolved. The V gene's germline CDR1 is SNHLY and CDR2 FYNNEI. CDR3 size: 13 residues. V was clipped by 4 bases and J by 8 bases, with 12 bases between them. The CDR3 spells CASSGIGRKPQHF. For the CDR3, the DNA is TGTGCCAGCAGTGGGATTGGGCGAAAGCCCCAGCATTTT.

This clonotype showed up many times. CDR3 DNA: TGTGCCAGCAGCTTAGATCCCGGATTGAACACTGAAGCTTTCTTT. It yields the protein CASSLDPGLNTEAFF. The V call is TRBV7-6, the J call TRBJ1-1; no reliable D call. Trimming pared 1 base from V and 0 bases from J, leaving 9 bases between. The CDR3 contains 15 residues. The germline V gene has CDR1 SGHVS and CDR2 FNYEAQ.

In its sample, this clonotype was seen a few times. The rearrangement links TRBV7-2 to TRBJ2-7; D might be TRBD2 (6 bases). V gave up 4 bases and J gave up 3 bases, with 10 bases separating them. Germline V gene sequence: CDR1 SGHTA, CDR2 FQGNSA. The CDR3 spans 13 residues. DNA of the CDR3: TGTGCCAGCAGCTGGGGACTGCACTACGAGCAGTACTTC. Amino acid sequence: CASSWGLHYEQYF.

This clonotype occurred many times. The genes are TRBV12-3 or TRBV12-4 and TRBJ1-2; 7 bases agree with TRBD1. The CDR3 has 13 residues. J lost 5 bases, V lost 5 bases, and 5 bases had no gene match. CDR3 in amino acids: CASSAGQLYGYTF. For the CDR3, the DNA is TGTGCCAGCAGTGCGGGACAGTTATATGGCTACACCTTC.

This clonotype was observed many times. This chain links TRBV7-8 with TRBJ2-2; maybe TRBD1 (6 bases). Germline V lookup: CDR1 SGHVS, CDR2 FQNEAQ. V lost 4 bases and J lost 5, with 11 bases in between. The CDR3 is 14 residues long. The CDR3 DNA reads as TGTGCCAGCAGCTCCGACAGGAGGACCGGGGAGCTGTTTTTT. It is translated as CASSSDRRTGELFF.

This clonotype was seen many times. V is TRBV7-6 and J is TRBJ1-4; 7 bases fit TRBD1. The J segment lost 6 bases and the V segment lost 1 base, leaving 5 bases of the junction unmatched. The germline CDR1 and CDR2 sequences are SGHVS and FNYEAQ. The CDR3 sequence is 15 residues long. The CDR3 region is CASSLGGGEDEKLFF. CDR3 DNA sequence: TGTGCCAGCAGCTTAGGAGGGGGCGAGGATGAAAAACTGTTTTTT.

CDR3 DNA sequence: TGTGCCAGCAGCTTAGTAACTGACCCTTCGGAGACCCAGTACTTC. This sequence encodes CASSLVTDPSETQYF. The chain combines TRBV7-6 with TRBJ2-5; D is ambiguous. The length of the CDR3 is 15 residues. Germline V gene sequence: CDR1 SGHVS, CDR2 FNYEAQ. The V end was cut by 1 base, the J end by 5 bases, with 14 bases between.

The sample holds a few counts of this clonotype. This chain joins TRBV10-3 and TRBJ1-3, with TRBD1 identical over 8 bases. After removal of 6 bases from V and 0 bases from J, the junction contained 7 bases not matched to a gene. Germline V gene sequence: CDR1 ENHRY, CDR2 SYGVKD. This CDR3 contains 16 residues. The CDR3 bases are TGTGCCATCAGAGGGACAGGTCCGTACTCTGGAAACACCATATATTTT. This encodes CAIRGTGPYSGNTIYF.

This rearrangement joins TRBV6-6 to TRBJ2-2; 7 positions agree with TRBD1. The V gene's germline CDR1 is MNHNY and CDR2 SVGAGI (reference sequence). V trimming: 5 bases; J trimming: 5 bases; junction bases outside the gene matches: 5. The CDR3 extends over 14 amino acids. CDR3 sequence reads: CASSKTGLTGELFF. The CDR3 nucleotides read TGTGCCAGCAGTAAGACAGGGCTTACCGGGGAGCTGTTTTTT.

The rearrangement uses TRBV2 and TRBJ2-6; the match to TRBD2 covers 7 bases. The CDR3 is 19 residues long. V lost 6 bases, J lost 1 base, and 15 bases stayed unmatched. Germline V lookup: CDR1 SNHLY, CDR2 FYNNEI. The CDR3 DNA follows: TGTGCCAGCAGGACATGGGAGGGGACTCCCCGTTCTGGGGCCAACGTCCTGACTTTC. Protein product: CASRTWEGTPRSGANVLTF. Combining the CDR3 with reference TRBV2 and TRBJ2-6 gives the whole variable domain EPEVTQTPSHQVTQMGQEVILRCVPISNHLYFYWYRQILGQKVEFLVSFYNNEISEKSEIFDDQFSVERPDGSNFTLKIRSTKLEDSAMYFCASRTWEGTPRSGANVLTFGAGSRLTVL.

This clonotype was detected only once. This chain links TRBV6-2 or TRBV6-3 with TRBJ1-1; the D is unclear. Looked up from germline, CDR1 is MNHEY and CDR2 is SVGEGT. The CDR3 length is 15 residues. V gave up 0 bases and J gave up 2 bases, with 10 bases separating them. This CDR3 is CASSYSYGQNTEAFF. As DNA, the CDR3 is TGTGCCAGCAGTTACTCCTACGGGCAAAACACTGAAGCTTTCTTT.

For this clonotype: One end of the junction does not line up with germline, which may come from a read error. The chain links TRBV6-8 to TRBJ2-5; D unresolved. This CDR3 spans 15 amino acids. Germline CDR1 MNHGY, CDR2 SAAAGT. This CDR3 reads CANSLAFSVQETQYF. The CDR3 DNA follows: TGTGCCAACAGTTTGGCTTTCTCCGTTCAAGAGACCCAGTACTTC.